This TCR beta chain was identified in a study of technical replicates of blood from a handful of donors. There are 15 residues in the CDR3. Per germline, CDR1 MDHEN and CDR2 SYDVKM. Trimming shortened V by 2 bases and J by 6 bases, and 17 bases separated the two germline ends. Sequencing was performed with immunoSEQ multiplex PCR; in TCRdb, only in-frame clones are kept and a portion is missing. This sample carries around 100,000 clones, 90% to 97% of them seen once, and the ten largest clones take 0.36%. The rearrangement joins TRBV28 to TRBJ2-7, with D possibly matching TRBD2 (5 bases). Input material: T cells isolated from PBMCs. The TCR comes from a human donor in good health. CDR3 sequence reads: CASSLVVARVGEQYF. The CDR3 DNA reads as TGTGCCAGCAGTTTAGTCGTCGCGAGGGTCGGCGAGCAGTACTTC.